This T cell receptor (beta chain) was retrieved from a study of immune evolution from preneoplasia to lung adenocarcinoma. Clones were sequenced by immunoSEQ multiplex PCR, and TCRdb holds only the in-frame ones, with some missing. The sample records approximately 9,000 clones, roughly 83% being singletons. Nucleic acids came from premalignant or tumor cells enriched by macro-dissection. Germline V gene data show CDR1 as MDHEN and CDR2 as SYDVKM. CDR3 length: 14 amino acids. V lost 1 base to trimming and J lost 5 bases; unmatched junction nucleotides: 4. The clonotype originates from a donor older than 65 with lung adenocarcinoma. Sample: FFPE minimally invasive lung adenocarcinoma tissue. V is TRBV28 and J is TRBJ2-7, with TRBD1 matching 8 bases. The CDR3 spells CASSLSGQGNEQYF. In nucleotides, the CDR3 is TGTGCCAGCAGTTTATCTGGACAGGGCAACGAGCAGTACTTC.